This TCR beta chain is from a study of beta chain features in type 1 diabetes. Reverse transcription of all isolated RNA meant that expressed TCRB transcripts were sequenced. Using immunoSEQ multiplex PCR, the repertoire was profiled, and TCRdb retains in-frame clones only, with some absent. The sample records about half a million clones, 11% being singletons. Only one heparinised blood draw was taken per donor, and its volume averaged approximately 0.11 L. Whole-study results and caveats: Shorter TCRB CDR3s, moderately but significantly so, marked every one of the four CD4+ subsets in Type 1 diabetes patients. Cells expressing TCR highly could be over-represented by cDNA sequencing.

On this clone itself: Its antigen is not identified.

Germline V lookup: CDR1 SGHRS, CDR2 YFSETQ. Losses at the gene ends were 7 bases for V and 7 bases for J; bases not matched to a gene: 9. The CDR3 contains 13 residues. The TCR sequence derives from a woman younger than 35 in good health. The gene calls are TRBV5-1 and TRBJ2-7; 9 bases map to TRBD2. Sequencing used naive CD4+ T cells from blood. The CDR3 region has the DNA TGCGCCAGCGAGTCGGGTAGCGGGAGTGAGCAGTACTTC. Amino acids: CASESGSGSEQYF.